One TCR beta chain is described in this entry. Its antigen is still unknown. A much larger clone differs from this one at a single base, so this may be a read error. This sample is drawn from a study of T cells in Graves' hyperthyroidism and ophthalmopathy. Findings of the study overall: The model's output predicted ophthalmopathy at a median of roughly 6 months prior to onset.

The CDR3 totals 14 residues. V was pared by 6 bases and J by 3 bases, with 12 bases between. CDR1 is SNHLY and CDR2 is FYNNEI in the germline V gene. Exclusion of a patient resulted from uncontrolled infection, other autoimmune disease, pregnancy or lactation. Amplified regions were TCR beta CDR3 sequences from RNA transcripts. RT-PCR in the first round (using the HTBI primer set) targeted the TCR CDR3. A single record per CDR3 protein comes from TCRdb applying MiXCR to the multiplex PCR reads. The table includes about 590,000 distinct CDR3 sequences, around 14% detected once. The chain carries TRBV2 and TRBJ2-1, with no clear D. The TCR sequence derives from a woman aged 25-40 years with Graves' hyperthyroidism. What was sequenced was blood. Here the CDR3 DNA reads TGTGCCAGCAGAAGACCAGCGATCTACAATGAGCAGTTCTTC. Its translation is CASRRPAIYNEQFF.